These T cell receptor beta chains were read from a single sample in a study of blood T cell repertoires in COVID-19. Method: immunoSEQ multiplex PCR; TCRdb's copy keeps in-frame clones and lacks some. The repertoire holds 250,000 to 350,000 clones, with over 85% as singletons. Sequencing used PBMCs or T cells enriched from blood (not recorded which). Receptors were obtained from a woman between 45 and 65 years old who had been exposed to COVID-19. Both conserved end residues are part of each CDR3.

j_gene	len	v_gene	CDR3aa
TRBJ2-7	12	TRBV19	CARWTGQYEQYF
TRBJ2-5	14	TRBV11-2	CASSLGGAQETQYF
TRBJ2-2	13	TRBV19	CASSQHRGEELFF
TRBJ1-1	12	TRBV6-1	CASSEVGQEAFF
TRBJ2-1	14	TRBV15	CATSLDKGPNEQFF
TRBJ2-7	13	TRBV29-1	CSVTPGGNGEQYF
TRBJ2-7	13	TRBV4-1	CASSRSEAYEQYF
TRBJ2-7	16	TRBV28	CASSLLGAGGPNEQYF
TRBJ2-1	16	TRBV28	CASSSLAGRAYNEQFF
TRBJ2-3	18	TRBV3-1/TRBV3-2	CASSQDPPGQVNTDTQYF
TRBJ1-6	14	TRBV5-1	CASSLGTQLSPLHF
TRBJ2-7	13	TRBV7-8	CASSLTETYEQYF
TRBJ2-2	13	TRBV5-5	CASNIQDTGELFF
TRBJ2-1	15	TRBV19	CASSLLRDTYNEQFF
TRBJ1-2	15	TRBV5-4	CASSLGLQGADGYTF
TRBJ1-6	16	TRBV5-4	CASSFSMGQGNSPLHF
TRBJ1-6	11	TRBV6-5	CASQGFSPLHF
TRBJ2-7	16	TRBV4-1	CASSQERQGASREQYF
TRBJ2-7	15	TRBV27	CASRMSLRTSNEQYF
TRBJ2-1	15	TRBV30	CAWSLQGSWMNEQFF
TRBJ2-3	16	TRBV4-1	CASSQDQTNYADTQYF
TRBJ2-1	16	TRBV28	CASSIAGGDDYNEQFF
TRBJ1-6	15	TRBV6-4	CASKGQGDYNSPLHF
TRBJ2-7	18	TRBV4-1	CASSQDDSEGNSRHEQYF
TRBJ2-1	17	TRBV5-6	CASSLFQGAGGNNEQFF